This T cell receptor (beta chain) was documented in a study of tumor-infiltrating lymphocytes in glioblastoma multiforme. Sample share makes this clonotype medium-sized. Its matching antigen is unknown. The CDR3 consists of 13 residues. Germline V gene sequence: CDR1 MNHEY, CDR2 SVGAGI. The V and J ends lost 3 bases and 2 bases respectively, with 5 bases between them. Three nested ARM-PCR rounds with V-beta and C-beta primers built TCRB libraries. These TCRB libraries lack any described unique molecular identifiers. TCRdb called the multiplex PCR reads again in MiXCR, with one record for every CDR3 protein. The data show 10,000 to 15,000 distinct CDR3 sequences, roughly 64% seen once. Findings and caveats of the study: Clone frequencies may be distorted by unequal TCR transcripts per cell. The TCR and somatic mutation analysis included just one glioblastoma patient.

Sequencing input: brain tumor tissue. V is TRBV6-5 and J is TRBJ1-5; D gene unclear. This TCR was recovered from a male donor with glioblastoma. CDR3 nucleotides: TGTGCCAGCAGTTATACGGGCAATCAGCCCCAGCATTTT. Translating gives CASSYTGNQPQHF.